Below, 22 T cell receptor beta chains from the same sample are listed, as sequenced in a study of follicular helper T cells after annual influenza vaccination. Sequencing used immunoSEQ multiplex PCR; TCRdb keeps in-frame clones, though not all of them. In the table there are 6,500 to 8,000 clones, around 80% of which are singletons. Time point here: 2015-2016 season, 7 days after influenza vaccination. The sample was CXCR5- memory CD4+ T cells sorted from blood, taken 7 days after influenza vaccination. Receptors were obtained from an adult who received the influenza vaccine.

V is TRBV29-1 and J is TRBJ2-3, with 11 bases identical to TRBD2. In germline, CDR1 is SQVTM, CDR2 ANQGSEA. Germline trimming cut 8 bases from V and 4 bases from J; bases unmatched to any gene: 5. The CDR3 is made up of 13 amino acids. The DNA for the CDR3 is TGCAGCTTCACTAGCGGGGGTGCAGATACGCAGTATTTT. It codes for CSFTSGGADTQYF.

The rearrangement uses TRBV6-1 and TRBJ1-6; the D gene is possibly TRBD1 (6 bases). The CDR3 is 14 amino acids. Trimming removed 3 bases at V and 10 bases at J, with 13 bases between. From germline, CDR1 is MNHNS and CDR2 SASEGT. The CDR3 bases are TGTGCCAGCAGTGACAGGGGCTTTCGATCACCCCTCCACTTT. Residues: CASSDRGFRSPLHF.

A few counts support this clone. The chain carries TRBV5-1 and TRBJ1-6; D ambiguous. V dropped 4 bases and J dropped 11 bases, with 16 bases sitting between them. Germline loops: CDR1 SGHRS, CDR2 YFSETQ. This CDR3 has 14 amino acids. The CDR3 is CASSPGEGKAPLHF. The CDR3 DNA sequence: TGCGCCAGCAGCCCTGGGGAGGGAAAGGCACCCCTCCACTTT.

The J gene is TRBJ1-1, the V gene TRBV18; the D gene is possibly TRBD1 (6 bases). Between the trimmed V and J ends, which lost 0 bases and 6 bases, there was a span of 14 bases. Germline V gives CDR1 KGHSH, CDR2 LQKENI. The CDR3 consists of 15 residues. The CDR3 loop is CASSPPWQGRAEAFF. In DNA form, the CDR3 reads TGTGCCAGCTCACCACCGTGGCAGGGGAGGGCTGAAGCTTTCTTT.

The V and J genes are TRBV6-6 and TRBJ1-4; D gene unclear. Germline V lookup: CDR1 MNHNY, CDR2 SVGAGI (reference sequence). Trimming removed 2 bases from V and 0 bases from J, with 7 bases in between. The CDR3 contains 15 residues. In nucleotides, the CDR3 is TGTGCCAGCAGTTACGAGGCGACAACTAATGAAAAACTGTTTTTT. Translated, it gives CASSYEATTNEKLFF.

The rearrangement links TRBV4-1 to TRBJ1-4; D call uncertain. This CDR3 is 17 amino acids long. The germline gives CDR1 MGHRA, CDR2 YSYEKL. V lost 4 bases to trimming and J lost 0 bases, with 15 bases between them. CDR3 loop: CASSLRYGRTTNEKLFF. Written as DNA, the CDR3 is TGCGCCAGCAGCCTCCGATATGGGCGTACAACTAATGAAAAACTGTTTTTT.

The chain is built from TRBV9 and TRBJ2-5; a possible D gene is TRBD1 (5 bases). The germline V and J ends were trimmed by 0 bases and 5 bases, with 14 bases remaining between them. The CDR3 is made up of 15 amino acids. In germline, CDR1 is SGDLS, CDR2 YYNGEE. The CDR3 coding sequence is TGTGCCAGCAGCGTAGATGCAGGGCTCGACGAGACCCAGTACTTC. Its protein product is CASSVDAGLDETQYF.

The gene calls are TRBV10-3 and TRBJ1-1, with 10 bases fitting TRBD1. The CDR3 contains 14 residues. V trimming: 9 bases; J trimming: 2 bases; junction bases outside the gene matches: 6. Germline assignment: CDR1 ENHRY and CDR2 SYGVKD. The DNA of the CDR3 is TGTGCCATAAAGGGACAGGGGAAAAACACTGAAGCTTTCTTT. Translating gives CAIKGQGKNTEAFF.

The chain joins TRBV5-1 to TRBJ2-1; 9 nucleotides match TRBD2. With 4 bases clipped from V and 4 bases from J, the junction kept 6 bases outside the gene matches. CDR1 is SGHRS, CDR2 YFSETQ, per germline. The CDR3 spans 15 residues. For the CDR3, the DNA is TGCGCCAGCAGCGATAGCGGGGGCCCTTACAATGAGCAGTTCTTC. As protein: CASSDSGGPYNEQFF. Using reference TRBV5-1 and TRBJ2-1 for the parts outside the CDR3, the full variable domain is KAGVTQTPRYLIKTRGQQVTLSCSPISGHRSVSWYQQTPGQGLQFLFEYFSETQRNKGNFPGRFSGRQFSNSRSEMNVSTLELGDSALYLCASSDSGGPYNEQFFGPGTRLTVL.

This clone was observed a handful of times. The J gene is TRBJ1-1, the V gene TRBV30; TRBD1 aligns across 9 bases. V lost 0 bases, J lost 1 base, and 6 bases stayed unmatched. The germline V gene encodes CDR1 GTSNPN and CDR2 SVGIG (reference sequence). This CDR3 is built from 16 residues. The CDR3 DNA follows: TGTGCCTGGAGTGTACGACCGGGACAGGGGAACACTGAAGCTTTCTTT. Amino acids: CAWSVRPGQGNTEAFF.

The J gene is TRBJ2-2, the V gene TRBV11-2; 7 positions match TRBD1. With 6 bases clipped from V and 5 bases from J, the junction kept 3 bases outside the gene matches. The CDR3 loop spans 13 amino acids. CDR1 is SGHAT and CDR2 is FQNNGV in the germline V gene. CDR3 sequence reads: CASSLQGTGELFF. In DNA, the CDR3 is TGTGCCAGCAGTTTACAGGGGACCGGGGAGCTGTTTTTT.

V is TRBV7-2 and J is TRBJ1-1, with D tentatively TRBD1 (6 bases). CDR1 and CDR2 (germline): SGHTA, FQGNSA. The CDR3 extends over 15 amino acids. Trimming removed 4 bases at V and 5 bases at J, with 17 bases between. CDR3 DNA sequence: TGTGCCAGCAGCTCCGAGCCCAGGGGTTGGACTGAAGCTTTCTTT. Residues: CASSSEPRGWTEAFF.

DNA of the CDR3: TGTGCCAGCAGTTTCGACAGGGGGGACTACAATGAGCAGTTCTTC. Translating gives CASSFDRGDYNEQFF. This chain uses TRBV28 with TRBJ2-1; 9 nucleotides match TRBD1. The length of the CDR3 is 15 residues. CDR1 and CDR2 from the germline V gene are MDHEN and SYDVKM. With V trimmed by 3 bases and J by 3 bases, 3 bases remained unmatched.

The V call is TRBV5-4, the J call TRBJ2-6, with 10 nucleotides matching TRBD1. The CDR3 is made up of 18 amino acids. Germline assignment: CDR1 SGHNT and CDR2 YYREEE (reference sequence). V lost 4 bases and J lost 4; bases outside the gene matches: 11. CDR3 in amino acids: CASSPPGQGTAGANVLTF. CDR3 coding DNA: TGTGCCAGCAGCCCCCCGGGACAGGGGACAGCGGGGGCCAACGTCCTGACTTTC.

V and J are TRBV7-2 and TRBJ1-1; D unclear. The CDR3 is made up of 14 amino acids. Trimming removed 5 bases from V and 1 base from J, with 11 bases in between. Germline lookup yields CDR1 SGHTA and CDR2 FQGNSA. CDR3 bases: TGTGCCAGCAGCCCTGGACGGGGGAACACTGAAGCTTTCTTT. Translation gives CASSPGRGNTEAFF.

The chain couples TRBV28 to TRBJ1-1, with D unresolved. CDR3 length: 12 residues. Germline V CDR1 and CDR2: MDHEN, SYDVKM. Trimming cost V 2 bases and J 7 bases, with 8 bases left between them. The CDR3 bases are TGTGCCAGCAGTTTAGGAGGGTTTGAAGCTTTCTTT. Its protein is CASSLGGFEAFF.

This clone was seen a few times. The chain is built from TRBV11-3 and TRBJ2-1, with D possibly being TRBD1 or TRBD2 (5 bases each). The CDR3 sequence is 18 residues long. V was cut by 0 bases and J by 0 bases, with 15 bases left in between. From germline, CDR1 is SGHNT and CDR2 YENEEA. CDR3 bases: TGTGCCAGCAGCTTAGATCAGGGCGGGTCCAGCTCCTACAATGAGCAGTTCTTC. Its protein is CASSLDQGGSSSYNEQFF. Based on the CDR3 plus reference TRBV11-3 and TRBJ2-1, the full variable domain is EAGVVQSPRYKIIEKKQPVAFWCNPISGHNTLYWYLQNLGQGPELLIRYENEEAVDDSQLPKDRFSAERLKGVDSTLKIQPAELGDSAVYLCASSLDQGGSSSYNEQFFGPGTRLTVL.

The chain carries TRBV29-1 and TRBJ2-7, with D maybe TRBD2 (7 bases). Germline lookup yields CDR1 SQVTM and CDR2 ANQGSEA. Between the trimmed V and J ends, which lost 4 bases and 8 bases, there was a span of 15 bases. This CDR3 has 12 amino acids. The DNA for the CDR3 is TGCAGCGTTGGGGAGGGGGATGGAAAGCAGTACTTC. As protein: CSVGEGDGKQYF.

The genes are TRBV28 and TRBJ1-1; D perhaps matches TRBD1 (6 bases). CDR3 length: 16 residues. Germline lookup yields CDR1 MDHEN and CDR2 SYDVKM. Between the trimmed V and J ends, which lost 6 bases and 0 bases, there was a span of 17 bases. CDR3 sequence reads: CASRPRGRGMNTEAFF. The DNA of the CDR3 is TGTGCCAGCAGACCTCGGGGCAGGGGTATGAACACTGAAGCTTTCTTT.

In this sample, this clone turned up a few times. The V and J genes are TRBV30 and TRBJ2-3, with D possibly being TRBD1 (5 bases). Germline V lookup: CDR1 GTSNPN, CDR2 SVGIG (reference sequence). CDR3 length: 14 residues. The germline V and J ends were trimmed by 0 bases and 1 base, with 8 bases remaining between them. The CDR3 reads CAWSVRGGTDTQYF. CDR3 coding DNA: TGTGCCTGGAGTGTAAGGGGTGGCACAGATACGCAGTATTTT.

J is TRBJ1-2 and V is TRBV6-6; a weak D match, TRBD1 (5 bases). The CDR3 has 14 amino acids. With 5 bases removed from V and 2 bases from J, the gap between germline ends came to 12 bases. Germline loops: CDR1 MNHNY, CDR2 SVGAGI (reference sequence). The CDR3 nucleotides read TGTGCCAGCAGTAGTCGTGGGGACAACTATGGCTACACCTTC. It translates to CASSSRGDNYGYTF.

This clone was seen a single time. The CDR3 reads CASSIRAGEQFF. In DNA, the CDR3 is TGTGCCAGTAGTATTCGGGCTGGTGAGCAGTTCTTC. The chain recombines TRBV19 with TRBJ2-1, with D hard to call. Germline lookup yields CDR1 LNHDA and CDR2 SQIVND (reference sequence). The CDR3 has 12 residues. The germline V and J ends were trimmed by 3 bases and 9 bases, with 9 bases remaining between them.